One TCR beta chain is described in this entry. Its antigen remains unknown. The sample belongs to a study of T cell responses to AZD1222 COVID-19 vaccine. Overall study context: Second-dose groups at about 4 or about 12 weeks were pooled.

Germline CDR1 is SGHRS and CDR2 is YFSETQ. This CDR3 contains 14 residues. V lost 4 bases and J 0 bases, leaving 10 bases between the germline ends. Measured with immunoSEQ multiplex PCR; TCRdb has only the in-frame clones, and not every one. The table includes fewer than 110,000 clones, roughly 90% detected once. Overall study results and limits: At baseline, seropositivity was found in only six or seven AZD1222 recipients. Increases in Spike-specific TCR breadth and depth were seen after two AZD1222 doses.

The receptor was derived from an adult in good health. The specimen comprised peripheral blood, sampled on day 0 of AZD1222 vaccination. The chain links TRBV5-1 to TRBJ1-1; no definite D call. The CDR3 DNA is TGCGCCAGCAGCATAAACAGCATGAACACTGAAGCTTTCTTT. It codes for CASSINSMNTEAFF.